The 27 T cell receptor beta chains listed next were all sequenced from one sample in a study of response to subunit inactivated influenza vaccine. From the RT-PCR reads, TCRdb called clonotypes with MiXCR, one entry per CDR3 protein. The profile shows 450,000 to 600,000 distinct CDR3 sequences, less than 7.5% of them singletons. The starting material was PBMCs from blood, obtained less than 30 months after vaccination. All receptors derive from a man aged 45 to 70 who received an inactivated influenza vaccine.

The sample holds a few counts of this clonotype. The chain recombines TRBV24-1 with TRBJ1-4; D is ambiguous. V lost 5 bases and J 1 base, leaving 10 bases between the germline ends. CDR1 KGHDR and CDR2 SFDVKD come from the germline V gene. CDR3 length equals 15 residues. CDR3 loop: CATSVRVGTNEKLFF. In DNA form, the CDR3 reads TGTGCCACCAGTGTTCGAGTAGGAACTAATGAAAAACTGTTTTTT.

V is TRBV7-9 and J is TRBJ2-1; a weak D match, TRBD1 (5 bases). The CDR3 loop spans 14 amino acids. V dropped 5 bases and J dropped 6 bases, with 14 bases sitting between them. CDR1 and CDR2 from the germline V gene are SEHNR and FQNEAQ (reference sequence). Here the CDR3 reads CASSLGQASNEQFF. CDR3 nucleotide sequence: TGTGCCAGCAGCCTCGGACAAGCGAGCAATGAGCAGTTCTTC.

This clonotype was detected only a few times. The V and J genes are TRBV5-1 and TRBJ2-3, with TRBD2 matching over 12 bases. The CDR3 spans 18 residues. The germline gives CDR1 SGHRS, CDR2 YFSETQ. V trimming: 7 bases; J trimming: 2 bases; junction bases outside the gene matches: 14. The DNA of the CDR3 is TGCGCCAGCGCATCCCCCTGGACTAGCGGGGTAATCACAGATACGCAGTATTTT. Translated, it gives CASASPWTSGVITDTQYF.

Only a few counts were recorded for this clonotype. The chain is built from TRBV3-1 and TRBJ2-7; TRBD1 matches 8 bases. J was trimmed by 7 bases and V by 5 bases; bases with no gene match: 16. This CDR3 is built from 16 residues. CDR1 and CDR2 (germline): LGHDT, YNNKEL (reference sequence). The CDR3 sequence: CASSVGDRGPTMEQYF. In DNA form, the CDR3 reads TGTGCCAGCAGCGTTGGCGACAGGGGTCCTACTATGGAGCAGTACTTC.

The sample holds a few counts of this clonotype. The gene calls are TRBV28 and TRBJ2-7; the match to TRBD1 covers 9 bases. Trimming took 4 bases from V and 3 from J; bases not matched to a gene: 10. The CDR3 is 16 residues long. From germline, CDR1 is MDHEN and CDR2 SYDVKM. The CDR3 is CASSSKYRGPRYEQYF. The CDR3 DNA reads TGTGCCAGCAGTTCTAAATACAGGGGGCCGCGCTACGAGCAGTACTTC.

The table lists this clonotype with many counts. This chain connects TRBV3-1 to TRBJ2-3; possible D gene TRBD2, 6 bases. Germline values: CDR1 LGHDT, CDR2 YNNKEL (reference sequence). This CDR3 region has 13 residues. Trimming pared 7 bases from V and 5 bases from J, leaving 13 bases between. CDR3 protein: CASTRGSGDTQYF. The CDR3 DNA is TGTGCCAGCACCCGGGGGTCAGGAGATACGCAGTATTTT.

This clonotype was seen a handful of times. The chain links TRBV21-1 to TRBJ2-6; the D call of TRBD1 is as the table states it, not checked on the DNA. TRBV21-1 counts as a pseudogene. This CDR3 region has 20 residues. CDR3 region: CASSKAPKGLSSSGANVLTF. Here the CDR3 DNA reads TGTGCCAGCAGCAAAGCGCCTAAGGGGCTGTCCTCCTCTGGGGCCAACGTCCTGACTTTC.

This clonotype was seen only a few times. This chain uses TRBV12-3 or TRBV12-4 with TRBJ2-3, with 7 positions matching TRBD1. The junction had 4 bases not matched to a gene; V was cut back by 0 bases and J by 4 bases. The CDR3 consists of 15 residues. The DNA of the CDR3 is TGTGCCAGCAGTTTAGCGGGGACAGACCCAGATACGCAGTATTTT. It codes for CASSLAGTDPDTQYF.

The V and J genes are TRBV12-3 or TRBV12-4 and TRBJ2-4; D may match TRBD1 or TRBD2 (6 bases each). Trimming took 5 bases from V and 3 from J, leaving 14 bases between them. The CDR3 totals 15 residues. CDR3 protein: CASSPGARDKNIQYF. CDR3 DNA: TGTGCCAGCAGTCCGGGGGCCAGGGACAAAAACATTCAGTACTTC.

The CDR3 sequence is CSARGAGAEIQETQYF. The CDR3 bases are TGCAGTGCTAGAGGTGCCGGGGCGGAAATACAAGAGACCCAGTACTTC. The chain has TRBV20-1 and TRBJ2-5, with D perhaps matching TRBD1 or TRBD2 (5 bases each). This CDR3 spans 16 amino acids. V dropped 1 base and J dropped 2 bases, with 17 bases sitting between them. Germline assignment: CDR1 DFQATT and CDR2 SNEGSKA (reference sequence).

This clonotype was recorded at least ten times. The rearrangement uses TRBV28 and TRBJ2-2; perhaps TRBD2 as D (6 bases). Germline assignment: CDR1 MDHEN and CDR2 SYDVKM. Trimming took 8 bases from V and 3 from J, leaving 13 bases between them. The CDR3 covers 14 residues. This chain's CDR3 is CASCVGGHTGELFF. For the CDR3, the DNA is TGTGCCAGCTGCGTCGGGGGTCACACCGGGGAGCTGTTTTTT.

V gene TRBV6-2 or TRBV6-3 combines with J gene TRBJ2-5; 8 bases line up with TRBD1. The ends lost 6 bases at V and 5 bases at J; junction bases unmatched: 8. CDR3 length equals 14 residues. Germline CDR1 and CDR2: MNHEY and SVGEGT. CDR3 DNA: TGTGCCAGCAGGGAACAGGGGGTCGCGGAGACCCAGTACTTC. It is translated as CASREQGVAETQYF.

This clonotype was recorded a few times. J is TRBJ2-3 and V is TRBV7-8; D unresolved. CDR1 and CDR2 from the germline V gene are SGHVS and FQNEAQ. This CDR3 is built from 12 residues. Trimming cost V 1 base and J 14 bases, with 13 bases left between them. The DNA for the CDR3 is TGTGCCAGCAGCTTAGGCGTCCCCGTTCTGTATTTT. Its translation: CASSLGVPVLYF. Using reference TRBV7-8 and TRBJ2-3 for the parts outside the CDR3, the full variable domain is GAGVSQSPRYKVAKRGQDVALRCDPISGHVSLFWYQQALGQGPEFLTYFQNEAQLDKSGLPSDRFFAERPEGSVSTLKIQRTQQEDSAVYLCASSLGVPVLYFGPGTRLTVL.

The chain carries TRBV6-2 or TRBV6-3 and TRBJ2-6, with 8 bases fitting TRBD1. The CDR3 has 16 amino acids. V shed 9 bases and J 0 bases; nucleotides not matched to a gene: 7. CDR1 is MNHEY, CDR2 SVGEGT, per germline. The CDR3: CASGTGFFSGANVLTF. The CDR3 DNA is TGTGCCAGTGGGACAGGATTCTTCTCTGGGGCCAACGTCCTGACTTTC.

The chain carries TRBV5-6 and TRBJ2-7, with 10 nucleotides matching TRBD2. After removal of 4 bases from V and 2 bases from J, the junction contained 6 bases not matched to a gene. Germline CDR1 reads SGHDT; CDR2 reads YYEEEE. This CDR3 contains 15 residues. This CDR3 reads CASSAGLARTYEQYF. The CDR3 DNA sequence: TGTGCCAGCAGCGCGGGACTAGCGAGAACCTACGAGCAGTACTTC.

This clonotype has at least ten counts. This rearrangement joins TRBV9 to TRBJ2-3; D unresolved. The V end was cut by 1 base, the J end by 8 bases, with 8 bases between. Per germline, CDR1 SGDLS and CDR2 YYNGEE. The CDR3 loop spans 12 amino acids. In DNA, the CDR3 is TGTGCCAGCAGCGTATTTACCGGTACGCAGTATTTT. It is translated as CASSVFTGTQYF.

The V call is TRBV9, the J call TRBJ1-2, with TRBD1 matching over 7 bases. J gave up 2 bases and V 4 bases, and 2 bases lay outside the gene matches. CDR1 and CDR2 (germline): SGDLS, YYNGEE. The CDR3 loop spans 13 amino acids. The CDR3 DNA follows: TGTGCCAGCAGCATGACAGGGAACTATGGCTACACCTTC. Translating gives CASSMTGNYGYTF. Complete variable domain (other parts from reference TRBV9 and TRBJ1-2): DSGVTQTPKHLITATGQRVTLRCSPRSGDLSVYWYQQSLDQGLQFLIQYYNGEERAKGNILERFSAQQFPDLHSELNLSSLELGDSALYFCASSMTGNYGYTFGSGTRLTVV.

The chain is built from TRBV20-1 and TRBJ1-2; no clear D. This CDR3 comprises 15 residues. Trimming removed 1 base at V and 3 bases at J, with 15 bases between. CDR1 and CDR2 (germline): DFQATT, SNEGSKA (reference sequence). In DNA, the CDR3 is TGCAGTGCTAGAGGCCGCTTTTTGCATGACTATGGCTACACCTTC. This gives the protein CSARGRFLHDYGYTF.

This clonotype was seen at least ten times. The genes are TRBV5-1 and TRBJ2-5; TRBD2 is a possible D gene (6 bases). The CDR3 is made up of 14 amino acids. CDR1 and CDR2 from the germline V gene are SGHRS and YFSETQ. Trimming removed 4 bases at V and 10 bases at J, with 20 bases between. CDR3 region: CASSPQGPTSIQYF. In nucleotides, the CDR3 is TGCGCCAGCAGCCCTCAAGGACCGACTAGTATCCAGTACTTC.

This clonotype was detected many times. This chain links TRBV11-2 with TRBJ2-1; 10 bases align to TRBD2. Unmatched junction bases numbered 4, after V lost 0 bases and J lost 2 bases. The CDR3 runs to 17 residues. Germline CDR1 and CDR2: SGHAT and FQNNGV. The CDR3 is CASSLDLSGGAYNEQFF. The CDR3 DNA is TGTGCCAGCAGCTTAGATCTGAGCGGGGGGGCCTACAATGAGCAGTTCTTC.

The chain is built from TRBV12-3 or TRBV12-4 and TRBJ2-7; the match to TRBD2 covers 7 bases. The V segment lost 4 bases and the J segment 6 bases; nucleotides outside the gene matches: 3. The CDR3 has 12 amino acids. The CDR3, as DNA: TGTGCCAGCAGTTCTGGGAGGGGCGAGCAGTACTTC. This encodes CASSSGRGEQYF.

The rearrangement links TRBV20-1 to TRBJ1-1; TRBD1 matches 7 bases. Per the germline V gene, CDR1 is DFQATT and CDR2 is SNEGSKA (reference sequence). The CDR3 has 14 amino acids. Germline trimming cut 6 bases from V and 5 bases from J; bases unmatched to any gene: 12. Here the CDR3 reads CSAPPGGGWTEAFF. The CDR3 coding sequence is TGCAGTGCCCCCCCTGGAGGGGGCTGGACTGAAGCTTTCTTT.

This clonotype was seen a handful of times. The chain combines TRBV6-5 with TRBJ2-1; D gene uncertain. Germline V lookup: CDR1 MNHEY, CDR2 SVGAGI. The V and J ends lost 0 bases and 4 bases respectively, with 16 bases between them. The CDR3 totals 17 residues. The CDR3 DNA reads TGTGCCAGCAGTTACTCGAAACAGCCCAAGAGGTACAATGAGCAGTTCTTC. Its translation: CASSYSKQPKRYNEQFF.

Many counts were recorded for this clonotype. The gene calls are TRBV28 and TRBJ1-1; tentative D call: TRBD1 (5 bases). V lost 5 bases to trimming and J lost 1 base, with 11 bases between them. The CDR3 covers 14 residues. Germline-derived CDR1 and CDR2 are MDHEN and SYDVKM. The CDR3: CASSPPGPNTEAFF. The DNA for the CDR3 is TGTGCCAGCAGTCCCCCGGGACCGAACACTGAAGCTTTCTTT.

The chain uses TRBV12-3 or TRBV12-4 and TRBJ1-5; TRBD1 is a possible D gene (5 bases). The CDR3 consists of 15 residues. V was shortened by 3 bases and J by 0 bases, with 9 bases between the two germline ends. The CDR3 loop is CASSLGQNSNQPQHF. DNA of the CDR3: TGTGCCAGCAGTTTGGGGCAGAATAGCAATCAGCCCCAGCATTTT.

The sample holds many counts of this clonotype. The chain combines TRBV20-1 with TRBJ2-1; 12 bases line up with TRBD2. The germline gives CDR1 DFQATT, CDR2 SNEGSKA (reference sequence). CDR3 length: 19 residues. The ends lost 0 bases at V and 9 bases at J; junction bases unmatched: 18. This chain's CDR3 is CSARDGSTRLAGVASEQFF. The CDR3 nucleotides are TGCAGTGCTAGAGACGGTTCCACTCGACTAGCGGGAGTGGCTAGTGAGCAGTTCTTC.

This clonotype was found many times. The chain recombines TRBV15 with TRBJ2-7; TRBD2 is a possible D gene (7 bases). The CDR3 extends over 14 amino acids. Trimming removed 7 bases at V and 5 bases at J, with 18 bases between. Germline CDR1 LNHNV, CDR2 YYDKDF (reference sequence). The CDR3 here is CATKATGGDDEQYF. CDR3 nucleotide sequence: TGTGCCACCAAAGCAACGGGGGGCGACGACGAGCAGTACTTC.